This TCR beta chain was sequenced during a study of blood T cell repertoires in COVID-19. Germline V gives CDR1 SNHLY, CDR2 FYNNEI. J was trimmed by 3 bases and V by 7 bases; bases with no gene match: 5. The length of the CDR3 is 13 residues. Original processing methods: Counts of nucleated cells, estimated from reference gene primer amplification, were obtained. Some clones are missing from TCRdb's copy, which holds only in-frame ones; the method was immunoSEQ multiplex PCR. V and J calls and clone size come straight from that table; D and trimming were deduced from the DNA. The table has almost 200,000 clones, 70% to 90% seen once.

The chain links TRBV2 to TRBJ1-2; 7 nucleotides line up with TRBD1. The receptor was derived from an older woman with acute or convalescent COVID-19. Material for sequencing was peripheral blood. CDR3 in DNA: TGTGCCAGCAACGGCAGGGGGTACTATGGCTACACCTTC. As protein: CASNGRGYYGYTF. Full variable domain (remainder filled in from reference TRBV2 and TRBJ1-2): EPEVTQTPSHQVTQMGQEVILRCVPISNHLYFYWYRQILGQKVEFLVSFYNNEISEKSEIFDDQFSVERPDGSNFTLKIRSTKLEDSAMYFCASNGRGYYGYTFGSGTRLTVV.